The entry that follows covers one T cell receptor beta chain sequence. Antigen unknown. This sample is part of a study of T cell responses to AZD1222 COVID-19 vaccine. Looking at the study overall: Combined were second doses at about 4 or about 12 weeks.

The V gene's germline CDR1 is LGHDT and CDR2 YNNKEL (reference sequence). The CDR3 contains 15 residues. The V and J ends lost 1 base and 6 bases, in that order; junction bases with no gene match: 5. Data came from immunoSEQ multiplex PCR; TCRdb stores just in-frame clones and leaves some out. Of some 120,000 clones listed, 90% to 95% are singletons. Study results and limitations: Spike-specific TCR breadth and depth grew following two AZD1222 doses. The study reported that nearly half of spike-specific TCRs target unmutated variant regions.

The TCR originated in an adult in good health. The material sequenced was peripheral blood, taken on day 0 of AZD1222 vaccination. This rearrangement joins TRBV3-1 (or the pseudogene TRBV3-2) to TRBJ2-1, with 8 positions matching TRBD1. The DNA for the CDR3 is TGTGCCAGCAGCCAAGGGCAGGGGGCGTCCAATGAGCAGTTCTTC. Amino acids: CASSQGQGASNEQFF.